These 24 T cell receptor beta chains originate from one sample sequenced in a study of tumor-infiltrating lymphocytes in primary liver carcinoma. With roughly 540 ng total RNA as template and a constant-region primer, TCR beta cDNA was made. For TCR beta, libraries were produced by three nested multiplex PCR rounds using slightly modified ARM-PCR. A C-beta reverse primer and TRBV1-TRBV30 forward primers served in each of the first two PCR rounds, at 9 to 11 cycles apiece. Each CDR3 protein is one row after TCRdb ran MiXCR on the multiplex PCR reads. This sample carries tens of thousands of distinct CDR3 sequences, around 70% of them seen once, and the ten largest clones take 15% to 20%. Co-extraction yielded RNA and DNA from about 20-30 mg of unsorted bulk tissue. Sequenced material: liver tumor tissue from sampling region 1. Stated subset: tumor region T1, superior pole. These receptors came from a man between 40 and 49 years old with primary liver carcinoma and hepatitis B virus infection.

In the case of this clonotype: In this CDR3 the conserved last residue, phenylalanine or tryptophan, is missing, so a read error is likely. This chain connects TRBV6-5 to TRBJ2-2; D call uncertain. Germline CDR1 reads MNHEY; CDR2 reads SVGAGI. The CDR3 loop spans 14 amino acids. The CDR3 reads CASSLTPNTRELFL. CDR3 in DNA: TGTGCCAGCAGTCTAACACCGAACACCCGGGAGCTGTTTCTT.

A remark on this clonotype: At one boundary the junction diverges from the germline segment, which might be a read error. The V call is TRBV16, the J call TRBJ1-4; a weak D match, TRBD1 (6 bases). The CDR3 runs to 15 residues. Germline loops: CDR1 KGHSY, CDR2 FQNENV. For the CDR3, the DNA is TGTGGCAGCAGCCAATCGGGGGCAACTAATGAAAAGCTGTTTTTT. It translates to CGSSQSGATNEKLFF. Complete variable domain (other parts from reference TRBV16 and TRBJ1-4): GEEVAQTPKHLVRGEGQKAKLYCAPIKGHSYVFWYQQVLKNEFKFLISFQNENVFDETGMPKERFSAKCLPNSPCSLEIQATKLEDSAVYFCGSSQSGATNEKLFFGSGTQLSVL.

As regards this clonotype: At one end the junction does not follow the germline gene, possibly because of a read error. The V gene is TRBV5-1, the J gene TRBJ2-1; 13 bases agree with TRBD2. This CDR3 comprises 20 residues. Germline V lookup: CDR1 SGHRS, CDR2 YFSETQ. The CDR3 is CASSPGAPGLAGKSYNERFF. The CDR3 DNA sequence: TGCGCCAGCAGCCCTGGGGCCCCGGGACTAGCGGGAAAGTCCTACAATGAGCGGTTCTTC.

Notes on this clonotype: The CDR3 end shows no conserved phenylalanine or tryptophan, and so a read error is likely. The CDR3 is CASSGLGQGIINEELFS. The CDR3 coding sequence is TGTGCCAGCAGTGGACTCGGGCAGGGGATAATTAATGAAGAACTGTTTTCT. The V call is TRBV6-5, the J call TRBJ1-4; tentative D call: TRBD1 (6 bases). Germline V gene sequence: CDR1 MNHEY, CDR2 SVGAGI. This CDR3 spans 17 amino acids.

In regard to this clonotype: No conserved phenylalanine or tryptophan ends this CDR3, so it is likely a read error. J is TRBJ2-7 and V is TRBV4-1; tentatively, D is TRBD2 (7 bases). The germline V gene encodes CDR1 MGHRA and CDR2 YSYEKL. Trimming pared 9 bases from V and 0 bases from J, leaving 18 bases between. The CDR3 length is 15 residues. The CDR3 spells CASNPRGGGSYEQYL. The CDR3 DNA reads TGCGCCAGTAACCCTCGGGGAGGGGGCTCCTACGAGCAGTACCTC.

This clonotype has a count of ten or more. The chain employs TRBV5-1 and TRBJ1-5; D is undetermined. The CDR3 is made up of 15 amino acids. V was trimmed by 0 bases and J by 1 base, leaving 8 bases between them. The germline CDR1 and CDR2 sequences are SGHRS and YFSETQ. The CDR3 bases are TGCGCCAGCAGCTTGGATCTTGCCAGCAATCAGCCCCAGCATTTT. This codes for CASSLDLASNQPQHF. The variable domain in full, with the rest retrieved from reference TRBV5-1 and TRBJ1-5, is KAGVTQTPRYLIKTRGQQVTLSCSPISGHRSVSWYQQTPGQGLQFLFEYFSETQRNKGNFPGRFSGRQFSNSRSEMNVSTLELGDSALYLCASSLDLASNQPQHFGDGTRLSIL.

This clonotype was recorded at least ten times. V and J are TRBV29-1 and TRBJ2-5; 8 nucleotides line up with TRBD1. This CDR3 has 13 residues. Trimming removed 6 bases from V and 5 bases from J; junction bases left unmatched: 8. Germline loops: CDR1 SQVTM, CDR2 ANQGSEA. CDR3 nucleotides: TGCAGCGTGTCTCCGGGACAGGTGGAGACCCAGTACTTC. Its protein is CSVSPGQVETQYF.

The V call is TRBV29-1, the J call TRBJ2-7, with TRBD1 as a possible D gene (6 bases). Germline assignment: CDR1 SQVTM and CDR2 ANQGSEA. CDR3 length: 15 residues. Trimming shortened V by 2 bases and J by 4 bases, and 18 bases separated the two germline ends. The CDR3 protein is CSVELGDKGKYEQYF. The CDR3 DNA reads as TGCAGCGTTGAACTTGGGGACAAGGGGAAATACGAGCAGTACTTC.

In the case of this clonotype: With a much larger clone just one base away, this may be a read error. The chain links TRBV5-1 to TRBJ2-7; TRBD2 aligns across 12 bases. The CDR3 spans 14 residues. V lost 6 bases, J lost 7 bases, and 8 bases stayed unmatched. CDR1 is SGHRS and CDR2 is YFSETQ in the germline V gene. The CDR3 sequence is CASNATSGSYEQYF. The CDR3 region has the DNA TGCGCCAGCAACGCGACTAGCGGGAGTTATGAGCAGTACTTC. Together with reference TRBV5-1 and TRBJ2-7, the CDR3 gives the full variable domain: KAGVTQTPRYLIKTRGQQVTLSCSPISGHRSVSWYQQTPGQGLQFLFEYFSETQRNKGNFPGRFSGRQFSNSRSEMNVSTLELGDSALYLCASNATSGSYEQYFGPGTRLTVT.

V and J are TRBV10-3 and TRBJ1-2, with no clear D. Germline loops: CDR1 ENHRY, CDR2 SYGVKD. The V gene lost 7 bases and the J gene lost 3 bases, with 15 bases spanning the gap. The CDR3 spans 14 residues. The CDR3 reads CAIKIGNGDYGYTF. The CDR3 coding sequence is TGTGCCATCAAGATAGGGAACGGGGACTATGGCTACACCTTC.

Concerning this clonotype: A read error may account for a junction end that differs from germline. The gene calls are TRBV12-3 or TRBV12-4 and TRBJ2-3; D is undetermined. The CDR3 runs to 14 residues. The chain's CDR3 is CVSSQGLSTDTQYF. CDR3 bases: TGCGTCAGCAGTCAAGGTTTGTCTACAGATACGCAGTATTTT.

This clonotype was seen a few times. V gene TRBV19 combines with J gene TRBJ2-7; D gene unclear. In germline, CDR1 is LNHDA, CDR2 SQIVND (reference sequence). The CDR3 is 15 residues long. V lost 3 bases and J lost 0, with 12 bases in between. The CDR3 region has the DNA TGTGCCAGTAGTATTGGGCAGTGGAGCTCCTACGAGCAGTACTTC. Its protein is CASSIGQWSSYEQYF.

Remarks on this clonotype: A read error may account for a junction end that differs from germline. CDR3 sequence: CVARSGGVNTVAFF. Here the CDR3 DNA reads TGTGTCGCAAGATCGGGGGGTGTAAACACTGTAGCTTTCTTT. V and J are TRBV6-1 and TRBJ1-1; a weak D match, TRBD1 (5 bases). The CDR3 has 14 amino acids. Germline CDR1 reads MNHNS; CDR2 reads SASEGT.

On this clonotype itself: The junction shows a germline mismatch at one end, possibly a read error. CDR3 bases: TGTGCCACCGGACAGACTGGCGAGACCCGGTACTTC. This codes for CATGQTGETRYF. The chain combines TRBV24-1 with TRBJ2-5; tentatively, D is TRBD1 (6 bases). Germline values: CDR1 KGHDR, CDR2 SFDVKD. There are 12 residues in the CDR3.

The chain combines TRBV11-2 with TRBJ1-1; D call uncertain. The CDR3 loop spans 14 amino acids. CDR1 is SGHAT and CDR2 is FQNNGV in the germline V gene. CDR3 amino acids: CACSTAGFVTEAFF. The CDR3 DNA reads TGTGCATGCAGCACAGCCGGTTTCGTAACTGAAGCTTTCTTT.

About this clonotype itself: Given a much more abundant clone one base away, this may be a read error. This chain links TRBV28 with TRBJ1-4; unclear D gene. The V gene lost 3 bases and the J gene lost 4 bases, with 9 bases spanning the gap. Germline V CDR1 and CDR2: MDHEN, SYDVKM. This CDR3 has 14 residues. CDR3 amino acids: CASSFPGSNEKLFF. CDR3 in DNA: TGTGCCAGCAGTTTTCCCGGGAGTAATGAAAAACTGTTTTTT.

In this sample, this clonotype turned up many times. This chain connects TRBV7-9 to TRBJ2-3, with 9 bases lining up with TRBD1. The CDR3 loop spans 14 amino acids. The V segment lost 8 bases and the J segment 6 bases; nucleotides outside the gene matches: 9. CDR1 and CDR2 (germline): SEHNR, FQNEAQ (reference sequence). The CDR3 loop is CASPSGTGTDTQYF. CDR3 DNA: TGTGCCAGCCCCTCCGGGACAGGGACGGATACGCAGTATTTT. The whole variable domain, filled in from reference TRBV7-9 and TRBJ2-3, reads DTGVSQNPRHKITKRGQNVTFRCDPISEHNRLYWYRQTLGQGPEFLTYFQNEAQLEKSRLLSDRFSAERPKGSFSTLEIQRTEQGDSAMYLCASPSGTGTDTQYFGPGTRLTVL.

This clonotype was detected only a few times. This clone may be a read error of a much larger clone one base away. This chain uses TRBV30 with TRBJ1-3; D is ambiguous. CDR1 GTSNPN and CDR2 SVGIG come from the germline V gene (reference sequence). The CDR3 has 14 amino acids. Deletions cut 4 bases from V and 0 bases from J, with 10 bases between. The CDR3: CAWMGSDSGNTIYF. The CDR3 DNA follows: TGTGCCTGGATGGGGTCCGACTCTGGAAACACCATATATTTT.

With regard to this clonotype: A clone one base away is much larger, so this may be a read error. This rearrangement joins TRBV12-3 or TRBV12-4 to TRBJ1-1; D gene unclear. The CDR3 contains 12 residues. CDR3 bases: TGTGACAGCAGTTCGCCGAACACTGAAGCTTTCTTT. Translating it yields CDSSSPNTEAFF.

There are many counts of this clonotype. This CDR3 is CASSVATGPDTGELFF. The CDR3 nucleotides read TGTGCCAGCAGCGTAGCTACGGGCCCCGACACCGGGGAGCTGTTTTTT. The chain joins TRBV9 to TRBJ2-2; D is uncertain. V lost 0 bases and J lost 3, with 12 bases in between. Germline-derived CDR1 and CDR2 are SGDLS and YYNGEE. This CDR3 comprises 16 residues.

Comment on this clonotype: A junction end diverges from the germline sequence, so it may reflect a read error. This chain joins TRBV29-1 and TRBJ2-3, with TRBD2 matching over 11 bases. The CDR3 loop spans 15 amino acids. The germline V gene has CDR1 SQVTM and CDR2 ANQGSEA. Here the CDR3 reads CNVSVAGGPRDTRYF. The CDR3 region has the DNA TGCAACGTCAGCGTAGCGGGAGGGCCGAGAGATACGCGGTATTTT.

About this clonotype itself: One end of the junction varies from germline; a read error may be responsible. The rearrangement links TRBV29-1 to TRBJ1-5; D remains unclear. This CDR3 is 14 amino acids long. From germline, CDR1 is SQVTM and CDR2 ANQGSEA. The CDR3 DNA follows: TGCAGCGTTCGGGCAGGACCTGGCAATCACCCCCAGCATTTC. It codes for CSVRAGPGNHPQHF.

As regards this clonotype: A much larger clonotype is one base distant, so this may be a read error. V gene TRBV28 combines with J gene TRBJ2-1; D may correspond to TRBD1 or TRBD2 (6 bases each). Between the trimmed V and J ends, which lost 5 bases and 12 bases, there was a span of 17 bases. The CDR3 covers 13 residues. Germline V lookup: CDR1 MDHEN, CDR2 SYDVKM. The CDR3 reads CASSPPGAGGQFF. CDR3 DNA sequence: TGTGCCAGCAGTCCTCCAGGGGCCGGGGGGCAGTTCTTC.

Regarding this clonotype: A much larger clone differs from this one at a single base, so this may be a read error. V and J are TRBV6-5 and TRBJ2-7, with D possibly matching TRBD2 (5 bases). The CDR3 is 15 amino acids. The V end lost 8 bases, the J end lost 1 base, and 18 bases lay between the germline ends. Germline-derived CDR1 and CDR2 are MNHEY and SVGAGI. The DNA of the CDR3 is TGTGCCAGCCGGACCGGGATAGCAAATTCCTACGAGCAGTACTTC. This codes for CASRTGIANSYEQYF.